This entry features one T cell receptor beta chain sequence. This specimen belongs to a study of blood T cell repertoires in COVID-19. The overall study: PBMCs, B-cell-depleted T cells, or T cells provided the cDNA or gDNA that made up the material.

V lost 2 bases and J lost 7; bases outside the gene matches: 9. There are 15 residues in the CDR3. CDR1 SGHAT and CDR2 FQDESV come from the germline V gene (reference sequence). Data came from immunoSEQ multiplex PCR; TCRdb stores just in-frame clones and leaves some out. In the table there are 250,000 to 350,000 clones, approximately 88% of which are singletons. Sequencing input: PBMCs or T cells enriched from blood (not recorded which). The V call is TRBV11-1, the J call TRBJ2-3, with TRBD1 matching over 7 bases. The origin of this receptor is a woman between 25 and 40 years old who had recovered from COVID-19. CDR3: CASSLRGGNLYTQYF. CDR3 in DNA: TGTGCCAGCAGCTTAAGAGGGGGCAATCTCTATACGCAGTATTTT.